Shown below are 13 T cell receptor beta chains from a single sample sequenced in a study of blood T cells in healthy people across ages. Next came a second PCR, run for about 7 to 12 cycles, which used a sample-barcoded 5' primer along with a J-beta primer mix. TCRdb independently ran MiXCR on the 5' RACE reads; one entry per CDR3 protein. The sample holds hundreds of thousands of distinct CDR3 sequences, under 45% seen once. Sequences were obtained from blood. The receptors were sampled from a man in his sixties in good health.

This chain uses TRBV28 with TRBJ2-3, with TRBD2 matching over 10 bases. Trimming at V came to 6 bases and at J to 6 bases, leaving 9 bases not matched to a gene. The V gene's germline CDR1 is MDHEN and CDR2 SYDVKM. This CDR3 has 15 amino acids. The CDR3 DNA is TGTGCCAGCAGAAGGACTAGCGGACGTGGGGATACGCAGTATTTT. Protein sequence: CASRRTSGRGDTQYF.

This clonotype was observed once. CDR3 DNA sequence: TGTGCCAGCAGCTGGAGGAAGACCCAGTACTTC. This codes for CASSWRKTQYF. The chain has TRBV3-1 and TRBJ2-7; D perhaps matches TRBD2 (5 bases). The DNA matches TRBJ2-5 better at its end, which makes the J call doubtful. The CDR3 consists of 11 residues. Looked up from germline, CDR1 is LGHDT and CDR2 is YNNKEL (reference sequence).

The chain has TRBV12-5 and TRBJ2-1, with D possibly TRBD2 on 5 matching bases. Germline V gene sequence: CDR1 LGHNT, CDR2 FRNRAP. The CDR3 has 16 amino acids. The ends were cut back, 0 bases at V and 7 bases at J, with 16 bases in the middle. The CDR3 loop reads CASGLVLGSGPNEQFF. The DNA for the CDR3 is TGTGCTAGTGGTTTGGTACTAGGGTCTGGGCCGAATGAGCAGTTCTTC.

The rearrangement joins TRBV10-3 to TRBJ2-5; either TRBD1 or TRBD2 may supply D (5 bases each). The J call may not be correct, given that the DNA end is closer to TRBJ2-7. CDR1 and CDR2 (germline): ENHRY, SYGVKD. This CDR3 is built from 13 residues. This chain's CDR3 is CAIGEYQGCEQYF. Written as DNA, the CDR3 is TGTGCCATCGGGGAGTACCAGGGCTGCGAGCAGTACTTC.

The chain joins TRBV9 to TRBJ1-2; the match to TRBD1 covers 8 bases. V lost 2 bases and J lost 4; bases outside the gene matches: 10. The CDR3 is made up of 16 amino acids. The germline gives CDR1 SGDLS, CDR2 YYNGEE. The CDR3 reads CASSVPGTGSPYGYTF. The CDR3 DNA sequence: TGTGCCAGCAGCGTCCCCGGGACAGGTTCCCCCTATGGCTACACCTTC.

Note on this clonotype: A read error is possible here, since a much larger clone lies one base away. The chain joins TRBV9 to TRBJ2-7, with D perhaps matching TRBD2 (6 bases). V dropped 4 bases and J dropped 7 bases, with 30 bases sitting between them. CDR3 length equals 18 residues. Germline CDR1 and CDR2: SGDLS and YYNGEE. In DNA form, the CDR3 reads TGTGCCAGCAGCTCTCCCCCCGGGACTCCTAGCTCCTACAATGAGCAGTACTTC. It yields the protein CASSSPPGTPSSYNEQYF.

The chain combines TRBV10-3 with TRBJ2-3; either TRBD1 or TRBD2 may fit D (5 bases each). Between the trimmed V and J ends, which lost 2 bases and 3 bases, there was a span of 9 bases. Per the germline V gene, CDR1 is ENHRY and CDR2 is SYGVKD. The CDR3 spans 14 residues. The CDR3 loop is CAISEEGQTDTQYF. CDR3 DNA sequence: TGTGCCATCAGTGAGGAGGGGCAAACAGATACGCAGTATTTT.

DNA for the CDR3: TGCGCCAGCAGCCCGACAGGGTGGGGGTCGGATACGCAGTATTTT. It is translated as CASSPTGWGSDTQYF. This chain joins TRBV5-1 and TRBJ2-3; 7 nucleotides match TRBD1. This CDR3 region has 15 residues. With V trimmed by 4 bases and J by 6 bases, 11 bases remained unmatched. The germline CDR1 and CDR2 sequences are SGHRS and YFSETQ. Complete variable domain (other parts from reference TRBV5-1 and TRBJ2-3): KAGVTQTPRYLIKTRGQQVTLSCSPISGHRSVSWYQQTPGQGLQFLFEYFSETQRNKGNFPGRFSGRQFSNSRSEMNVSTLELGDSALYLCASSPTGWGSDTQYFGPGTRLTVL.

The table lists this clonotype with a few counts. A read error is possible here, since a much larger clone lies one base away. The chain is built from TRBV6-6 and TRBJ2-7; D gene unclear. Trimming stripped 6 bases from V and 3 bases from J, with 6 bases between. Germline V CDR1 and CDR2: MNHNY, SVGAGI (reference sequence). The CDR3 is 11 residues long. The CDR3: CASRQNYEQYF. The CDR3 DNA sequence: TGTGCCAGCAGACAGAACTACGAGCAGTACTTC.

V and J are TRBV12-3 or TRBV12-4 and TRBJ2-7, with a tentative D call TRBD2 (5 bases). V was shortened by 2 bases and J by 0 bases, with 11 bases between the two germline ends. CDR3 length equals 15 residues. DNA of the CDR3: TGTGCCAGCAGTTTAAGCCAAAGCGGCTCCTACGAGCAGTACTTC. Translated, it gives CASSLSQSGSYEQYF.

This chain uses TRBV7-2 with TRBJ2-1; D remains ambiguous. Looked up from germline, CDR1 is SGHTA and CDR2 is FQGNSA. Trimming shortened V by 6 bases and J by 6 bases, and 9 bases separated the two germline ends. CDR3 length: 12 residues. The DNA for the CDR3 is TGTGCCAGCAGTCCCCTCTCCAATGAGCAGTTCTTC. Translating gives CASSPLSNEQFF.

This clonotype has more than one count but fewer than ten. CDR3: CAYDRDRVSQYF. CDR3 sequence (DNA): TGTGCCTACGACCGGGACAGGGTGTCCCAGTACTTC. The chain combines TRBV30 with TRBJ2-5; 9 bases line up with TRBD1. Germline lookup yields CDR1 GTSNPN and CDR2 SVGIG (reference sequence). V was pared by 7 bases and J by 9 bases, with 9 bases of the junction left unmatched. The CDR3 contains 12 residues. Filled out from reference TRBV30 and TRBJ2-5, the complete variable domain reads SQTIHQWPATLVQPVGSPLSLECTVEGTSNPNLYWYRQAAGRGLQLLFYSVGIGQISSEVPQNLSASRPQDRQFILSSKKLLLSDSGFYLCAYDRDRVSQYFGPGTRLLVL.

This clonotype was picked up a small number of times. The rearrangement links TRBV4-3 to TRBJ1-5; 7 positions agree with TRBD1. The CDR3 consists of 15 residues. Trimming took 1 base from V and 9 from J; bases not matched to a gene: 9. The germline CDR1 and CDR2 sequences are LGHNA and YSLEER. CDR3 sequence: CASSQGVQGVGPQHF. CDR3 in DNA: TGCGCCAGCAGCCAAGGAGTCCAGGGGGTAGGGCCCCAGCATTTT.